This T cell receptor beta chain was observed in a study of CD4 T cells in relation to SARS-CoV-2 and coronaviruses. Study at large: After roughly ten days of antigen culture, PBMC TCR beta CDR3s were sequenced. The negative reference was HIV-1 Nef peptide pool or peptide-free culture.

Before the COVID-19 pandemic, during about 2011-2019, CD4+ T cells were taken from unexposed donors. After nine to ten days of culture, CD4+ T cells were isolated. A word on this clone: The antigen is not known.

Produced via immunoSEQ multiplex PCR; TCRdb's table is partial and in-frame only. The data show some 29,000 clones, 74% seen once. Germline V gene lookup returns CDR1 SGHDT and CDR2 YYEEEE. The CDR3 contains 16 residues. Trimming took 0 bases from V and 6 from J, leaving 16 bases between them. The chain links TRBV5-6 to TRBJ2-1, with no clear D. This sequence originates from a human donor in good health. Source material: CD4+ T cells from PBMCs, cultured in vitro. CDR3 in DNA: TGTGCCAGCAGCTTGGTGGGAAACCTAAAGGGCAATGAGCAGTTCTTC. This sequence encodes CASSLVGNLKGNEQFF.